Each of the 3 T cell receptor beta chains below was sequenced from the same sample in a study of Graves' ophthalmopathy and Graves' hyperthyroidism. The authors amplified TCR beta CDR3 regions, and they did so from RNA transcripts for repertoire sequencing. HTBI-primed first-round RT-PCR preceded second-round multiplex PCR. Each CDR3 protein gets one entry after TCRdb re-called the multiplex PCR reads with MiXCR. The sample has roughly 420,000 distinct CDR3 sequences, 20% to 25% seen once; the top ten hold roughly 3.2%. Sequenced sample: peripheral blood. These receptors all stem from a woman aged 18-29 years with stable Graves' hyperthyroidism.

This clonotype was detected ten times or more. V and J are TRBV6-2 or TRBV6-3 and TRBJ2-2; the D call may be TRBD1 or TRBD2 (5 bases each). CDR3 length: 14 amino acids. V was cut by 6 bases and J by 7 bases, with 15 bases left in between. The germline V gene encodes CDR1 MNHEY and CDR2 SVGEGT. The CDR3 region is CASSRGLLVGELFF. The CDR3 nucleotides are TGTGCCAGCAGCCGGGGCCTTTTGGTCGGGGAGCTGTTTTTT.

The rearrangement uses TRBV11-2 and TRBJ2-7; possible D gene TRBD1, 6 bases. From germline, CDR1 is SGHAT and CDR2 FQNNGV. The CDR3 has 15 amino acids. With 1 base removed from V and 2 bases from J, the gap between germline ends came to 12 bases. The CDR3 loop reads CASSLGATGTYEQYF. CDR3 in DNA: TGTGCCAGCAGCTTAGGGGCCACAGGGACCTACGAGCAGTACTTC.

This clonotype was counted ten times or more. V is TRBV20-1 and J is TRBJ1-2, with 7 nucleotides matching TRBD1. J was trimmed by 4 bases and V by 6 bases; bases with no gene match: 14. The CDR3 has 15 residues. The germline gives CDR1 DFQATT, CDR2 SNEGSKA (reference sequence). This CDR3 is CSAAGTDQLSYGYTF. DNA for the CDR3: TGCAGTGCCGCAGGGACAGATCAACTCTCCTATGGCTACACCTTC.